Below are 17 T cell receptor beta chains sequenced from a single sample in a study of technical replicates of blood from several donors (dated by TCRdb to about 2017). Library generation was performed with the immunoSEQ multiplex PCR assay. TCRdb retrieved this table from immuneACCESS and kept in-frame rearrangements only. Not all clones are present; in checked studies, unresolved V genes account for under half, and no reason is known for the remainder. Recorded for this sample are about 76,000 clones; 65% to 90% of them occurred a single time. Jointly, the top ten make up 4.8% of the sample. Material: PBMCs. These receptor sequences come from a human donor in good health. Some clones in this sample may be carry-over from other donors' samples.

The genes are TRBV7-2 and TRBJ2-2; 10 bases line up with TRBD1. With V trimmed by 5 bases and J by 6 bases, 3 bases remained unmatched. CDR1 SGHTA and CDR2 FQGNSA come from the germline V gene. CDR3 length: 14 residues. CDR3 sequence: CASSRQGAPGELFF. CDR3 DNA: TGTGCCAGCAGCCGACAGGGGGCGCCCGGGGAGCTGTTTTTT.

The DNA of the CDR3 is TGCAGCGTGAGGGTGACAGGAGCCTACGAGCAGTACTTC. It codes for CSVRVTGAYEQYF. V usage is TRBV29-1 and J usage is TRBJ2-7; D possibly corresponds to TRBD1 (6 bases). CDR3 length: 13 residues. Germline V gene lookup returns CDR1 SQVTM and CDR2 ANQGSEA. With 6 bases removed from V and 2 bases from J, the gap between germline ends came to 14 bases.

V gene TRBV27 combines with J gene TRBJ1-6, with 7 nucleotides matching TRBD1. This CDR3 is built from 15 residues. The germline gives CDR1 MNHEY, CDR2 SMNVEV (reference sequence). J was trimmed by 7 bases and V by 6 bases; bases with no gene match: 9. The CDR3 here is CASSHHTTGNSPLHF. The CDR3 DNA follows: TGTGCCAGCAGCCACCACACGACAGGGAATTCACCCCTCCACTTT.

The gene calls are TRBV7-9 and TRBJ1-2; D ambiguous. Trimming removed 1 base from V and 7 bases from J, with 10 bases in between. The CDR3 length is 13 residues. Germline CDR1 and CDR2: SEHNR and FQNEAQ (reference sequence). CDR3 sequence: CASSLGEWAGYTF. The CDR3, as DNA: TGTGCCAGCAGCTTAGGGGAGTGGGCTGGCTACACCTTC.

This chain links TRBV29-1 with TRBJ1-1; D call uncertain. The CDR3 sequence is 10 residues long. Trimming stripped 6 bases from V and 5 bases from J, with 7 bases between. Germline loops: CDR1 SQVTM, CDR2 ANQGSEA. The CDR3 DNA reads as TGCAGCGTGTCAAATACTGAAGCTTTCTTT. It yields the protein CSVSNTEAFF.

The chain recombines TRBV6-5 with TRBJ1-3, with D possibly matching TRBD1 (6 bases). This CDR3 comprises 14 residues. The germline V gene encodes CDR1 MNHEY and CDR2 SVGAGI. Trimming left V 2 bases short and J 5 bases short, with 10 bases between. The CDR3 loop reads CASSYQQGRNTIYF. The DNA of the CDR3 is TGTGCCAGCAGTTACCAGCAGGGGCGAAACACCATATATTTT.

The rearrangement uses TRBV7-3 and TRBJ1-4; D remains unclear. This CDR3 comprises 13 residues. Germline assignment: CDR1 SGHTA and CDR2 FQGTGA. Trimming took off 3 bases at V and 7 bases at J, with 9 bases between the two ends. For the CDR3, the DNA is TGTGCCAGCAGCTTGGCCGGAGGTGAAAAACTGTTTTTT. Protein product: CASSLAGGEKLFF.

The V gene is TRBV19, the J gene TRBJ2-5; D is possibly TRBD2 (7 bases). The CDR3 contains 13 residues. Trimming pared 3 bases from V and 6 bases from J, leaving 11 bases between. Per the germline V gene, CDR1 is LNHDA and CDR2 is SQIVND (reference sequence). CDR3 protein: CASSITGGKTQYF. For the CDR3, the DNA is TGTGCCAGTAGTATTACGGGGGGCAAGACCCAGTACTTC.

V and J are TRBV5-5 and TRBJ2-1; 7 bases agree with TRBD1. The V and J ends lost 0 bases and 7 bases, in that order; junction bases with no gene match: 7. The CDR3 runs to 15 residues. Germline V gene lookup returns CDR1 SGHKS and CDR2 YYEKEE (reference sequence). The CDR3 DNA reads as TGTGCCAGCAGCTTGGATTTCAGGGGGTCTAATGAGCAGTTCTTC. This sequence encodes CASSLDFRGSNEQFF.

The chain is built from TRBV7-2 and TRBJ1-4; 8 nucleotides match TRBD1. The CDR3 extends over 13 amino acids. Germline V gene lookup returns CDR1 SGHTA and CDR2 FQGNSA. J gave up 11 bases and V 5 bases, and 7 bases lay outside the gene matches. The CDR3 bases are TGTGCCAGCAGCCCTGGACAGGGTCGGAAACTGTTTTTT. Amino acid sequence: CASSPGQGRKLFF.

V and J are TRBV11-1 and TRBJ1-1; D is unresolved. Germline CDR1 reads SGHAT; CDR2 reads FQDESV (reference sequence). The CDR3 has 15 amino acids. V dropped 5 bases and J dropped 0 bases, with 13 bases sitting between them. The CDR3 DNA follows: TGTGCCAGCAGCCCCCCAGTACAGCTGAACACTGAAGCTTTCTTT. This encodes CASSPPVQLNTEAFF.

The chain carries TRBV4-3 and TRBJ1-4; a weak D match, TRBD1 (6 bases). The CDR3 has 15 residues. In germline, CDR1 is LGHNA, CDR2 YSLEER. The V end was cut by 9 bases, the J end by 2 bases, with 16 bases between. CDR3 bases: TGCGCCAGTAGAAGGGGGGGTGGCACTAATGAAAAACTGTTTTTT. Residues: CASRRGGGTNEKLFF.

The gene calls are TRBV19 and TRBJ1-6, with D uncertain. Germline CDR1 and CDR2: LNHDA and SQIVND (reference sequence). This CDR3 is 13 amino acids long. V was trimmed by 3 bases and J by 6 bases, leaving 6 bases between them. The CDR3 sequence is CASSIEFNSPLHF. As DNA, the CDR3 is TGTGCCAGTAGTATCGAGTTTAATTCACCCCTCCACTTT.

The genes are TRBV7-9 and TRBJ2-2; D is possibly TRBD2 (5 bases). Per the germline V gene, CDR1 is SEHNR and CDR2 is FQNEAQ (reference sequence). With 4 bases removed from V and 5 bases from J, the gap between germline ends came to 14 bases. The CDR3 covers 15 residues. CDR3 region: CASSSNKPGTGELFF. DNA of the CDR3: TGTGCCAGCAGCTCGAACAAGCCGGGGACCGGGGAGCTGTTTTTT.

The chain employs TRBV2 and TRBJ1-3; D is unclear. The CDR3 runs 14 residues. The V gene lost 1 base and the J gene lost 7 bases, with 11 bases spanning the gap. Germline values: CDR1 SNHLY, CDR2 FYNNEI. This chain's CDR3 is CASSEVQGRNTIYF. CDR3 nucleotides: TGTGCCAGCAGTGAAGTACAAGGGAGGAACACCATATATTTT.

The gene calls are TRBV19 and TRBJ2-7; D is unresolved. In germline, CDR1 is LNHDA, CDR2 SQIVND (reference sequence). Trimming took off 1 base at V and 7 bases at J, with 5 bases between the two ends. This CDR3 comprises 11 residues. This chain's CDR3 is CASSIGREQYF. The CDR3 DNA is TGTGCCAGTAGTATAGGGCGGGAGCAGTACTTC.

The rearrangement uses TRBV9 and TRBJ2-7; TRBD2 agrees at 7 bases. CDR1 and CDR2 (germline): SGDLS, YYNGEE. J was trimmed by 0 bases and V by 0 bases; bases with no gene match: 3. The CDR3 sequence is 15 residues long. The CDR3 loop reads CASSVAGGSSYEQYF. CDR3 nucleotide sequence: TGTGCCAGCAGCGTAGCGGGAGGCAGCTCCTACGAGCAGTACTTC.